These 6 T cell receptor beta chains share one sample of origin, sequenced in a study of cytomegalovirus exposure and HLA in healthy donors. This PCR relied on a set of 60 Vbeta primers and 13 Jbeta primers. Libraries were prepared by immunoSEQ multiplex PCR; TCRdb keeps only in-frame clonotypes and omits some of them. The sample contains approximately 150,000 clones, approximately 71% of which appear only once. Specimen: PBMCs. These TCRs come from a man aged 25 to 45 in good health and CMV-seropositive.

The rearrangement uses TRBV4-1 and TRBJ1-2, with 10 bases matching TRBD1. CDR3 size: 17 residues. CDR1 and CDR2 (germline): MGHRA, YSYEKL. Trimming removed 1 base from V and 0 bases from J; junction bases left unmatched: 5. Here the CDR3 DNA reads TGCGCCAGCAGCCAAGGGACAGGGGGGGGGTCTAACTATGGCTACACCTTC. Its protein is CASSQGTGGGSNYGYTF.

The gene calls are TRBV2 and TRBJ2-7, with D possibly being TRBD1 (6 bases). Trimming left V 3 bases short and J 3 bases short, with 12 bases between. This CDR3 spans 14 amino acids. Per germline, CDR1 SNHLY and CDR2 FYNNEI. CDR3 coding DNA: TGTGCCAGCAGTGATGGGGACACGAGCTACGAGCAGTACTTC. It yields the protein CASSDGDTSYEQYF.

Only one count was recorded for this clone. J is TRBJ2-3 and V is TRBV6-5; TRBD1 might be the D (6 bases). The CDR3 totals 15 residues. Trimming cost V 0 bases and J 1 base, with 8 bases left between them. CDR1 and CDR2 (germline): MNHEY, SVGAGI. CDR3 sequence reads: CASSYSDSRTDTQYF. The CDR3 nucleotides read TGTGCCAGCAGTTACTCGGACAGCCGCACAGATACGCAGTATTTT.

The genes are TRBV28 and TRBJ2-6, with D possibly being TRBD1 (5 bases). Trimming shortened V by 4 bases and J by 4 bases, and 11 bases separated the two germline ends. The CDR3 is 15 residues long. Looked up from germline, CDR1 is MDHEN and CDR2 is SYDVKM. The CDR3 coding sequence is TGTGCCAGCAGTTCCCAGGGTGGAGGGGCCAACGTCCTGACTTTC. Translating it yields CASSSQGGGANVLTF.

This chain connects TRBV7-9 to TRBJ2-1; 10 bases match TRBD2. This CDR3 spans 15 amino acids. Germline assignment: CDR1 SEHNR and CDR2 FQNEAQ (reference sequence). V was clipped by 6 bases and J by 8 bases; unmatched bases: 10. The CDR3 nucleotides are TGTGCCAGCAGTAGCCTAGCGGGAGTCTTCGATGAGCAGTTCTTC. Translation: CASSSLAGVFDEQFF.

This clone was recorded only once. The rearrangement links TRBV30 to TRBJ1-1; D remains unclear. V lost 2 bases, J lost 2 bases, and 9 bases lay in between. This CDR3 contains 13 residues. Germline V gene data show CDR1 as GTSNPN and CDR2 as SVGIG (reference sequence). The CDR3 region is CAWSKLYNTEAFF. As DNA, the CDR3 is TGTGCCTGGAGTAAGCTGTATAACACTGAAGCTTTCTTT.